This TCR beta chain stems from a study of human T cells and chemical hapten exposure. The wider study: Patients received weekly diphenylcyclopropenone doses to the scalp throughout the approximately 24-week study. Slight differences in pooled library volume were the main source of varying TCR yields across samples.

TCRdb reanalysed the RACE reads using MiXCR and keeps one entry per CDR3 protein. Seen here are under 450,000 distinct CDR3 sequences, more than 4.5% observed once, and the top ten hold under 3%. Time point given: patch test 1, 2 weeks after DPC sensitization. Treatment noted: therapeutic diphenylcyclopropenone sensitization with weekly scalp DPC. The CDR3 spans 13 residues. Germline V gene sequence: CDR1 MNHEY, CDR2 SVGAGI. V lost 2 bases and J 3 bases, leaving 7 bases between the germline ends. This clonotype has ten or more counts. This TCR came from a woman in her forties or fifties with alopecia areata. Some clones in this sample may be carry-over from other donors' samples. The rearrangement joins TRBV6-5 to TRBJ1-2; tentative D call: TRBD1 (5 bases). Sequencing used whole blood, obtained in connection with sensitization to the hapten diphenylcyclopropenone (DPC). The CDR3 here is CASSYGGDYGYTF. The DNA of the CDR3 is TGTGCCAGCAGTTACGGGGGTGACTATGGCTACACCTTC.